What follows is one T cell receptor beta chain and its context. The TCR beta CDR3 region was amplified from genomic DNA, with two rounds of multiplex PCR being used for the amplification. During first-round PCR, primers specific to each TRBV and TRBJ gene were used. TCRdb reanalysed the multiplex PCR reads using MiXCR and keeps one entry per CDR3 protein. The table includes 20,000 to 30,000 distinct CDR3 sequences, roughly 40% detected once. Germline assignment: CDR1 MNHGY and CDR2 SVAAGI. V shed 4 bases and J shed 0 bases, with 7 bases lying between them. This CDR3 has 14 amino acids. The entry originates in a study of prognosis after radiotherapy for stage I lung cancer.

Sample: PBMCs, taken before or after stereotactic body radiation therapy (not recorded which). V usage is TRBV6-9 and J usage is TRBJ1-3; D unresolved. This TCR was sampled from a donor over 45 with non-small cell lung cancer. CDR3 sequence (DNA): TGTGCCAGCAGTTTCACGATCTCTGGAAACACCATATATTTT. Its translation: CASSFTISGNTIYF.